This TCR beta chain was sequenced during a study of shared clonotypes between healthy human individuals. The CDR3 totals 12 residues. Germline V gene lookup returns CDR1 MNHEY and CDR2 SVGAGI. V shed 6 bases and J shed 8 bases, with 11 bases lying between them. Using immunoSEQ multiplex PCR, the repertoire was profiled, and TCRdb retains in-frame clones only, with some absent. This sample has 2 million to 3 million clones, with over 85% found just once. The genes are TRBV6-5 and TRBJ2-1; no reliable D call. The material sequenced was naive CD4+ T cells from PBMCs. Sample subset: CD45RA+ positively selected. This clonotype originated in a man between 18 and 29 years old in good health. Some clones in this sample may be carry-over from other donors' samples. The DNA of the CDR3 is TGTGCCAGCAGGAAGCTAAACCATGAGCAGTTCTTC. Its translation is CASRKLNHEQFF.